This TCR beta chain was captured in a study of cytomegalovirus exposure and HLA in healthy donors. As to this clone: Its antigen is currently unknown.

PCR was performed using 60 Vbeta and 13 Jbeta primers. Measured with immunoSEQ multiplex PCR; TCRdb has only the in-frame clones, and not every one. The specimen's table records about 160,000 clones. V shed 2 bases and J shed 5 bases, with 9 bases lying between them. The length of the CDR3 is 14 residues. Germline CDR1 MGHRA, CDR2 YSYEKL. Overall study results and limits: Previous analysis showed most TCR beta V segments were productive about 87% or about 30% of the time. TCR beta V- and J-gene trimming was later associated with a missense DCLRE1C variant. Fewer N-insertions than the approximately 700-donor mean were reportedly shown by an Asian-associated ancestry cluster in a later analysis. A later analysis found common viral pathogens apparently linked to several of the most significant clusters.

Sequenced input: PBMCs. The V gene is TRBV4-1, the J gene TRBJ2-2, with D possibly TRBD1 on 5 matching bases. The clonotype was recovered from a man aged 25-40 years in good health and CMV-seronegative. The CDR3 bases are TGCGCCAGCAGCCAAAAGGGGCTAACCGGGGAGCTGTTTTTT. Translated, it gives CASSQKGLTGELFF.